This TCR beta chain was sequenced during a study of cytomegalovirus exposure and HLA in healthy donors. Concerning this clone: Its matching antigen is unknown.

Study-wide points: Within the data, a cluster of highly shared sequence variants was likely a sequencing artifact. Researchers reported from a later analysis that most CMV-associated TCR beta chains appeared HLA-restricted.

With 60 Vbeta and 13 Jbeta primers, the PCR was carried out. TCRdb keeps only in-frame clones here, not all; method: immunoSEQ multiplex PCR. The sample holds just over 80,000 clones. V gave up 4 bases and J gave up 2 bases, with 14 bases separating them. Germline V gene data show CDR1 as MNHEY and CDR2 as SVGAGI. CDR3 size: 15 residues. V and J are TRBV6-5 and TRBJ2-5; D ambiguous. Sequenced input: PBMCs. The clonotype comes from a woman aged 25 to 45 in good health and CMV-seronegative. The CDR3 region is CASSSRRLRQETQYF. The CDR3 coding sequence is TGTGCCAGCAGTTCGAGACGACTCAGACAAGAGACCCAGTACTTC.